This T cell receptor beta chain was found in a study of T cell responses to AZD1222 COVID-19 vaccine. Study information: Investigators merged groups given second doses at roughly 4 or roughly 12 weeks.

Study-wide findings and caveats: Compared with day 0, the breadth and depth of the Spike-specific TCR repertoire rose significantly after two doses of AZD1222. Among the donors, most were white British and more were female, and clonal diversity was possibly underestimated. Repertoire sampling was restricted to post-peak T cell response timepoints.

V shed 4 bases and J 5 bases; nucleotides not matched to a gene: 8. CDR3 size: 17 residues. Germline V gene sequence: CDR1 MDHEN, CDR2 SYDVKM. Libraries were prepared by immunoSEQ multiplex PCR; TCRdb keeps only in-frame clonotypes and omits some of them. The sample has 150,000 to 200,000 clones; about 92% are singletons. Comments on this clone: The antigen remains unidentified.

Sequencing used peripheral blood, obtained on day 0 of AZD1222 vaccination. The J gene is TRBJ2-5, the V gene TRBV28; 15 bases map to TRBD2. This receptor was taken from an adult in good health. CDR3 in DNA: TGTGCCAGCAGTTCCTCGGGACTAGCGGGAGGATATGAGACCCAGTACTTC. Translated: CASSSSGLAGGYETQYF.